The next 20 T cell receptor beta chains were all read from a single sample in a study of shared clonotypes between healthy human individuals. This table comes from immunoSEQ multiplex PCR, and its TCRdb copy is limited to in-frame clones, with some not included. The sample holds about 610,000 clones, 97% seen once. Specimen: naive CD4+ T cells sorted from blood. As to subset: CD45RA+ positively selected. These receptor sequences come from a woman in her 30s in good health.

In the case of this clone: This sample includes further DNA sequences coding for the same CDR3. The chain uses TRBV5-1 and TRBJ2-5; 8 bases map to TRBD2. Germline V CDR1 and CDR2: SGHRS, YFSETQ. This CDR3 is built from 14 residues. V shed 4 bases and J 4 bases; nucleotides not matched to a gene: 6. CDR3 amino acids: CASSPSGSGETQYF. The CDR3 nucleotides are TGCGCCAGCAGCCCGAGCGGGAGTGGAGAGACCCAGTACTTC. The entire variable domain, with the rest obtained from reference TRBV5-1 and TRBJ2-5, is as follows: KAGVTQTPRYLIKTRGQQVTLSCSPISGHRSVSWYQQTPGQGLQFLFEYFSETQRNKGNFPGRFSGRQFSNSRSEMNVSTLELGDSALYLCASSPSGSGETQYFGPGTRLLVL.

This sequence joins TRBV19 and TRBJ1-1, with D perhaps matching TRBD1 (5 bases). The V gene's germline CDR1 is LNHDA and CDR2 SQIVND (reference sequence). This CDR3 spans 14 amino acids. The V end was cut by 8 bases, the J end by 0 bases, with 13 bases between. CDR3 nucleotides: TGTGCCAGTGCCCCTCAGGGACTGAACACTGAAGCTTTCTTT. Translated: CASAPQGLNTEAFF. Combining the CDR3 with reference TRBV19 and TRBJ1-1 gives the whole variable domain DGGITQSPKYLFRKEGQNVTLSCEQNLNHDAMYWYRQDPGQGLRLIYYSQIVNDFQKGDIAEGYSVSREKKESFPLTVTSAQKNPTAFYLCASAPQGLNTEAFFGQGTRLTVV.

The rearrangement uses TRBV30 and TRBJ2-1; possible D gene TRBD1, 5 bases. Trimming took off 6 bases at V and 3 bases at J, with 24 bases between the two ends. This CDR3 has 17 amino acids. Germline V CDR1 and CDR2: GTSNPN, SVGIG (reference sequence). The CDR3 protein is CACLDPPGRAGYNEQFF. The CDR3 DNA reads as TGTGCCTGCCTCGACCCTCCAGGCAGGGCCGGCTACAATGAGCAGTTCTTC.

The chain uses TRBV13 and TRBJ2-1, with 11 bases that match TRBD1. The CDR3 consists of 15 residues. Germline CDR1 reads PRHDT; CDR2 reads FYEKMQ (reference sequence). V lost 5 bases and J lost 9; bases outside the gene matches: 9. The CDR3 region is CASSPRTGGSGEQFF. CDR3 in DNA: TGTGCCAGCAGCCCAAGGACAGGGGGCTCGGGTGAGCAGTTCTTC.

The chain employs TRBV7-9 and TRBJ2-1, with TRBD2 matching over 7 bases. Germline assignment: CDR1 SEHNR and CDR2 FQNEAQ (reference sequence). V dropped 4 bases and J dropped 9; count of bases not matched to a gene: 9. The CDR3 has 14 amino acids. CDR3 in DNA: TGTGCCAGCAGCTCAAAGCGGGGCTTAGTTGAGCAGTTCTTC. Encoded protein: CASSSKRGLVEQFF.

This chain uses TRBV28 with TRBJ2-2; D remains unclear. Germline CDR1 reads MDHEN; CDR2 reads SYDVKM. The CDR3 runs to 14 residues. Trimming removed 7 bases at V and 5 bases at J, with 14 bases between. CDR3 in amino acids: CASTTRWGTGELFF. DNA of the CDR3: TGTGCCAGCACCACACGCTGGGGAACCGGGGAGCTGTTTTTT.

This chain connects TRBV6-1 to TRBJ2-7; 10 bases match TRBD1. Germline V gives CDR1 MNHNS, CDR2 SASEGT. This CDR3 spans 16 amino acids. J was trimmed by 0 bases and V by 0 bases; bases with no gene match: 2. CDR3 DNA: TGTGCCAGCAGTGAAGCCCGGGACAGGGGCTCCTACGAGCAGTACTTC. Translated: CASSEARDRGSYEQYF.

This chain uses TRBV7-8 with TRBJ2-7; the D is unclear. This CDR3 region has 13 residues. CDR1 and CDR2 from the germline V gene are SGHVS and FQNEAQ. With 1 base removed from V and 1 base from J, the gap between germline ends came to 5 bases. CDR3 bases: TGTGCCAGCAGCTTAGGGGAATCCTACGAGCAGTACTTC. Amino acid sequence: CASSLGESYEQYF. Complete variable domain (other parts from reference TRBV7-8 and TRBJ2-7): GAGVSQSPRYKVAKRGQDVALRCDPISGHVSLFWYQQALGQGPEFLTYFQNEAQLDKSGLPSDRFFAERPEGSVSTLKIQRTQQEDSAVYLCASSLGESYEQYFGPGTRLTVT.

This chain links TRBV27 with TRBJ1-2; D gene uncertain. Germline V gene sequence: CDR1 MNHEY, CDR2 SMNVEV (reference sequence). The CDR3 is made up of 16 amino acids. The ends were cut back, 4 bases at V and 7 bases at J, with 22 bases in the middle. The CDR3 DNA sequence: TGTGCCAGCAGTTCCCCTTGGGAGGAGAATTCGCGTGGCTACACCTTC. Protein sequence: CASSSPWEENSRGYTF.

The CDR3 spells CASSPTGGGYTF. The CDR3, as DNA: TGTGCCAGTAGTCCAACAGGGGGTGGCTACACCTTC. This rearrangement joins TRBV19 to TRBJ1-2; TRBD1 matches at 8 bases. J was trimmed by 7 bases and V by 5 bases; bases with no gene match: 3. This CDR3 spans 12 amino acids. Germline V lookup: CDR1 LNHDA, CDR2 SQIVND (reference sequence).

Turning to this clone: In the same sample, other DNA sequences code for this CDR3. The CDR3 reads CASSVEGGSYNEQFF. The CDR3 DNA reads as TGTGCCAGCAGCGTAGAGGGGGGCTCCTACAATGAGCAGTTCTTC. The rearrangement links TRBV9 to TRBJ2-1; either TRBD1 or TRBD2 may supply D (6 bases each). Germline CDR1 and CDR2: SGDLS and YYNGEE. Trimming cost V 0 bases and J 0 bases, with 7 bases left between them. The CDR3 extends over 15 amino acids.

The rearrangement uses TRBV10-1 and TRBJ2-1, with a weak D call TRBD1 (5 bases). CDR3 size: 13 residues. V was clipped by 6 bases and J by 8 bases, with 14 bases between them. Germline V CDR1 and CDR2: WNHNN, SYGVQD (reference sequence). The CDR3 here is CASRVDNGYEQFF. CDR3 in DNA: TGCGCCAGCAGGGTGGACAATGGTTATGAGCAGTTCTTC.

The chain joins TRBV29-1 to TRBJ1-1; D might be TRBD1 (5 bases). CDR3 length: 14 amino acids. Trimming took off 7 bases at V and 1 base at J, with 16 bases between the two ends. Per germline, CDR1 SQVTM and CDR2 ANQGSEA. The CDR3 coding sequence is TGCAGCGCACAATCCGGGACGGGGAACACTGAAGCTTTCTTT. Translation gives CSAQSGTGNTEAFF.

The chain recombines TRBV5-1 with TRBJ2-7; TRBD1 agrees at 9 bases. Per germline, CDR1 SGHRS and CDR2 YFSETQ. V was clipped by 4 bases and J by 5 bases; unmatched bases: 7. This CDR3 contains 14 residues. In DNA form, the CDR3 reads TGCGCCAGCAGCAGGGGACAGGGTCCTGACGAGCAGTACTTC. This sequence encodes CASSRGQGPDEQYF. The variable domain in full, with the rest retrieved from reference TRBV5-1 and TRBJ2-7, is KAGVTQTPRYLIKTRGQQVTLSCSPISGHRSVSWYQQTPGQGLQFLFEYFSETQRNKGNFPGRFSGRQFSNSRSEMNVSTLELGDSALYLCASSRGQGPDEQYFGPGTRLTVT.

The V gene is TRBV20-1, the J gene TRBJ2-3; D gene unclear. Looked up from germline, CDR1 is DFQATT and CDR2 is SNEGSKA (reference sequence). The length of the CDR3 is 11 residues. The V end lost 3 bases, the J end lost 4 bases, and 5 bases lay between the germline ends. For the CDR3, the DNA is TGCAGTGCTAGTTTCTCAGATACGCAGTATTTT. Its protein product is CSASFSDTQYF.

The V gene is TRBV6-5, the J gene TRBJ2-1; no clear D gene. The length of the CDR3 is 14 residues. Trimming removed 5 bases from V and 0 bases from J, with 8 bases in between. Germline V gives CDR1 MNHEY, CDR2 SVGAGI. As DNA, the CDR3 is TGTGCCAGCAGTAACCGGGCCTCCTACAATGAGCAGTTCTTC. Amino acids: CASSNRASYNEQFF.

The chain recombines TRBV4-1 with TRBJ1-1; TRBD1 might be the D (5 bases). CDR3 length: 13 residues. V was pared by 4 bases and J by 2 bases, with 8 bases between. CDR1 and CDR2 (germline): MGHRA, YSYEKL. The CDR3 sequence is CASSPTVNTEAFF. The CDR3 region has the DNA TGCGCCAGCAGCCCGACAGTTAACACTGAAGCTTTCTTT.

The chain carries TRBV6-5 and TRBJ1-2; D possibly corresponds to TRBD1 (5 bases). Germline-derived CDR1 and CDR2 are MNHEY and SVGAGI. This CDR3 comprises 16 residues. Trimming shortened V by 0 bases and J by 4 bases, and 15 bases separated the two germline ends. CDR3 DNA sequence: TGTGCCAGCAGTTACTCGGGATCATTGGGGGGCTATGGCTACACCTTC. It codes for CASSYSGSLGGYGYTF.

A note on this clone: The sample contains more than one DNA sequence encoding this CDR3. This rearrangement joins TRBV29-1 to TRBJ1-2; D gene unclear. V lost 3 bases to trimming and J lost 1 base, with 3 bases between them. Germline-derived CDR1 and CDR2 are SQVTM and ANQGSEA. The CDR3 runs to 11 residues. CDR3 sequence (DNA): TGCAGCGTTGACTATAACTATGGCTACACCTTC. Translated: CSVDYNYGYTF.

This chain joins TRBV10-1 and TRBJ2-5; D call uncertain. The CDR3 has 13 residues. CDR1 is WNHNN, CDR2 SYGVQD, per germline (reference sequence). Trimming left V 3 bases short and J 2 bases short, with 7 bases between. The CDR3 loop reads CASSDTAQETQYF. The CDR3 bases are TGCGCCAGCAGTGACACAGCACAAGAGACCCAGTACTTC.